This T cell receptor beta chain is drawn from a study of OX40 agonist ivuxolimab in advanced cancers. Overall study results and limits: People who partly responded at 0.1-3.0 mg/kg had some of the least clonal expansion seen.

For this clone: Its target is unknown.

Profiled with immunoSEQ multiplex PCR; TCRdb holds only in-frame clones, not every one. The table lists some 58,000 clones, approximately 78% of them singletons. The V end lost 6 bases, the J end lost 5 bases, and 13 bases lay between the germline ends. Germline CDR1 is SEHNR and CDR2 is FQNEAQ (reference sequence). The CDR3 is 13 residues long. The rearrangement uses TRBV7-9 and TRBJ2-5; no definite D call. The sequences come from CD4+ or CD8+ T cells sorted from blood, collected in a trial of the OX40 agonist ivuxolimab. This receptor was taken from an adult with an advanced solid tumor such as melanoma, head and neck, liver or kidney cancer. In DNA form, the CDR3 reads TGTGCCAGCAGACTAAGATCCGGTGAGACCCAGTACTTC. Translating it yields CASRLRSGETQYF.